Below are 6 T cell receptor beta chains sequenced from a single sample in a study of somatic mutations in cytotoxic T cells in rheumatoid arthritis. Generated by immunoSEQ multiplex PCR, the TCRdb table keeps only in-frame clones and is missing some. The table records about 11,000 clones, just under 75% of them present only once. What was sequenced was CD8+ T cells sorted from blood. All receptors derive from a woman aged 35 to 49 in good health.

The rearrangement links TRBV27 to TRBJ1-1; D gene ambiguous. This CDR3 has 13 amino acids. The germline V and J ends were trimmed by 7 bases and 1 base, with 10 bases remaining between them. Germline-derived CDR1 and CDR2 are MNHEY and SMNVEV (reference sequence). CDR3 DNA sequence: TGTGCCAGCATGACACTGGGGAACACTGAAGCTTTCTTT. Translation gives CASMTLGNTEAFF.

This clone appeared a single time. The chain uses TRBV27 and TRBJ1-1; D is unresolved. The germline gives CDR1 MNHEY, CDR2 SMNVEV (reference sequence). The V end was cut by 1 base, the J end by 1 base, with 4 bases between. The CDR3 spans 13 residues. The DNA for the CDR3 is TGTGCCAGCAGTTTATGGGGGAACACTGAAGCTTTCTTT. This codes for CASSLWGNTEAFF.

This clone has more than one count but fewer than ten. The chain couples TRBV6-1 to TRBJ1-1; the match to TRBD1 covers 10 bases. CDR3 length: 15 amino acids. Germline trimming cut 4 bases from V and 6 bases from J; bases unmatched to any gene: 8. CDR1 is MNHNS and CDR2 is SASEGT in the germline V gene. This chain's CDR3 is CASSGETGGPSEAFF. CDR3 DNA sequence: TGTGCCAGCAGTGGAGAGACAGGGGGCCCCTCTGAAGCTTTCTTT.

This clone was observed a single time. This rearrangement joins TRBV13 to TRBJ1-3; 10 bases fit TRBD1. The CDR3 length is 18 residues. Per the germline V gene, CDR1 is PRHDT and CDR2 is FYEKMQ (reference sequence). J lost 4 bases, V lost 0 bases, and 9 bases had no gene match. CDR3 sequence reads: CASSLGPRQGAEGNTIYF. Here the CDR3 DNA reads TGTGCCAGCAGCTTAGGCCCTCGACAGGGGGCGGAAGGAAACACCATATATTTT.

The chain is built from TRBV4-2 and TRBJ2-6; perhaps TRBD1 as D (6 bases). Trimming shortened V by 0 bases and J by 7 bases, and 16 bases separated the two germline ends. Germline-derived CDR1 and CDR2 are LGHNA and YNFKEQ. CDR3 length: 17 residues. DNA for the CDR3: TGTGCCAGCAGCCAAGATCCACAGGGTCTGGTAGCCAACGTCCTGACTTTC. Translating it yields CASSQDPQGLVANVLTF.

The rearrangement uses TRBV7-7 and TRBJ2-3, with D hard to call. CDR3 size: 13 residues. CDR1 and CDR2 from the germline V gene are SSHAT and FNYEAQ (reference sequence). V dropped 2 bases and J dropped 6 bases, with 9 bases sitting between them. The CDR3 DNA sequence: TGTGCCAGCAGCTTATTTAGCTGGGATACGCAGTATTTT. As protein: CASSLFSWDTQYF.